The TCR beta chain under discussion was sequenced for a study of CD8 T cells in ankylosing spondylitis. Germline lookup yields CDR1 SGHDT and CDR2 YYEEEE. The CDR3 has 16 residues. V was trimmed by 1 base and J by 7 bases, leaving 18 bases between them. A quantitative 5'-RACE method, one with molecular barcodes, was used to make TCR beta libraries. TCRdb analysed the 5' RACE reads with MiXCR anew, one entry per CDR3 protein. The sample includes about 540,000 distinct CDR3 sequences, about an eighth of them seen just once. This clonotype was seen a handful of times. Antigen unknown. Study-level points and caveats: As reported, disease-linked clones showed significant enrichment in matched ankylosing spondylitis synovial fluid. Seemingly distinctive of ankylosing spondylitis blood was a TCR beta motif formed by eight highly homologous variants. Certain motif variants had earlier appeared in reactive arthritis synovial fluid and blood. CD8+ disease-linked clones were present at relatively low frequencies in blood.

Material for sequencing was blood, either unsorted or a sorted T cell fraction (not recorded which). V is TRBV5-6 and J is TRBJ2-1, with D perhaps TRBD1 or TRBD2 (5 bases each). The origin of this receptor is a male donor with ankylosing spondylitis. The DNA of the CDR3 is TGTGCCAGCAGCTTGAACGTGGGGGAGATCTGGAATGAGCAGTTCTTC. It specifies CASSLNVGEIWNEQFF.